These T cell receptor beta chains were read from a single sample in a study of cytomegalovirus exposure and HLA in healthy donors. Profiled with immunoSEQ multiplex PCR; TCRdb holds only in-frame clones, not every one. The table has tens of thousands of clones, roughly 96% seen once. Material for sequencing was PBMCs. These receptors originate from a woman between 18 and 29 years old in good health and CMV-seronegative. Each CDR3 is given with its conserved first and last residue. A D gene is named only where the DNA matches it firmly. Clone size is given for some rows only: seen once, a few or many times, or a class if the clone is expanded.

j_call: TRBJ2-5; v_call: TRBV5-4; d_call: .; clone_size: .; cdr3_aa: CASSSRGEETQYF; cdr3_nt: TGTGCCAGCAGCTCACGCGGGGAAGAGACCCAGTACTTC
j_call: TRBJ2-3; v_call: TRBV5-1; d_call: .; clone_size: .; cdr3_aa: CASSLGQPADTQYF; cdr3_nt: TGCGCCAGCAGCTTGGGACAGCCGGCAGATACGCAGTATTTT
j_call: TRBJ2-7; v_call: TRBV7-2; d_call: TRBD2; clone_size: .; cdr3_aa: CASSLGLAGQDEQYF; cdr3_nt: TGTGCCAGCAGCTTGGGACTAGCGGGGCAGGACGAGCAGTACTTC
j_call: TRBJ2-7; v_call: TRBV4-1; d_call: TRBD2; clone_size: .; cdr3_aa: CASSQADSGALYEQYF; cdr3_nt: TGCGCCAGCAGCCAGGCTGATAGCGGGGCTCTCTACGAGCAGTACTTC
j_call: TRBJ2-1; v_call: TRBV19; d_call: TRBD1; clone_size: .; cdr3_aa: CASSSGTGQYNEQFF; cdr3_nt: TGTGCCAGTAGTTCCGGGACAGGGCAGTACAATGAGCAGTTCTTC
j_call: TRBJ1-2; v_call: TRBV9; d_call: .; clone_size: .; cdr3_aa: CASSPGAGFLGYTF; cdr3_nt: TGTGCCAGCAGCCCGGGCGCGGGTTTTTTGGGCTACACCTTC
j_call: TRBJ1-3; v_call: TRBV7-9; d_call: .; clone_size: .; cdr3_aa: CASRTGVSGNTIYF; cdr3_nt: TGTGCCAGCCGGACGGGAGTCTCTGGAAACACCATATATTTT
j_call: TRBJ1-4; v_call: TRBV7-9; d_call: .; clone_size: .; cdr3_aa: CASSKTGATNEKLFF; cdr3_nt: TGTGCCAGCAGCAAAACAGGAGCAACTAATGAAAAACTGTTTTTT
j_call: TRBJ2-3; v_call: TRBV7-2; d_call: TRBD2; clone_size: .; cdr3_aa: CASSTGLAGKSDTQYF; cdr3_nt: TGTGCCAGCAGCACCGGACTAGCGGGAAAATCAGATACGCAGTATTTT
j_call: TRBJ2-7; v_call: TRBV5-4; d_call: TRBD1; clone_size: .; cdr3_aa: CASSRDSRGYYEQYF; cdr3_nt: TGTGCCAGCAGCCGGGACAGTCGGGGTTACTACGAGCAGTACTTC
j_call: TRBJ2-5; v_call: TRBV6-6; d_call: TRBD2; clone_size: .; cdr3_aa: CASSATSPYRETQYF; cdr3_nt: TGTGCCAGCAGTGCGACTAGCCCCTACCGGGAGACCCAGTACTTC
j_call: TRBJ2-1; v_call: TRBV10-1; d_call: TRBD2; clone_size: .; cdr3_aa: CASSESGLAEMSSYNEQFF; cdr3_nt: TGCGCCAGCAGTGAGTCTGGACTAGCGGAGATGAGCTCCTACAATGAGCAGTTCTTC
j_call: TRBJ2-5; v_call: TRBV5-1; d_call: .; clone_size: .; cdr3_aa: CASSRGTVQETQYF; cdr3_nt: TGCGCCAGCAGCCGCGGGACCGTACAAGAGACCCAGTACTTC
j_call: TRBJ2-4; v_call: TRBV28; d_call: .; clone_size: .; cdr3_aa: CASSLQGSFQYF; cdr3_nt: TGTGCCAGCAGCCTTCAGGGTTCGTTTCAGTACTTC
j_call: TRBJ1-4; v_call: TRBV4-2; d_call: .; clone_size: .; cdr3_aa: CASSQGSTGVEKLFF; cdr3_nt: TGTGCCAGCAGCCAAGGTTCTACTGGAGTCGAAAAACTGTTTTTT
j_call: TRBJ2-7; v_call: TRBV18; d_call: .; clone_size: .; cdr3_aa: CASSPSARPEQYF; cdr3_nt: TGTGCCAGCTCACCCTCGGCGAGGCCCGAGCAGTACTTC
j_call: TRBJ2-4; v_call: TRBV18; d_call: TRBD2; clone_size: .; cdr3_aa: CASSVAGDGKNIQYF; cdr3_nt: TGTGCCAGCTCAGTTGCGGGGGATGGTAAAAACATTCAGTACTTC
j_call: TRBJ2-1; v_call: TRBV5-6; d_call: TRBD1; clone_size: .; cdr3_aa: CASSTSLNRGRYNEQFF; cdr3_nt: TGTGCCAGCAGCACCTCCCTTAACAGGGGACGATACAATGAGCAGTTCTTC
j_call: TRBJ2-3; v_call: TRBV7-9; d_call: TRBD2; clone_size: .; cdr3_aa: CASSLGGGLARNTQYF; cdr3_nt: TGTGCCAGCAGCTTAGGGGGAGGACTAGCGAGGAATACGCAGTATTTT
j_call: TRBJ1-1; v_call: TRBV5-1; d_call: .; clone_size: .; cdr3_aa: CASSSAGLTEAFF; cdr3_nt: TGCGCCAGCAGTTCGGCAGGGCTCACTGAAGCTTTCTTT
j_call: TRBJ2-3; v_call: TRBV10-2; d_call: TRBD1; clone_size: once; cdr3_aa: CASSDPKAVGQVSTDTQYF; cdr3_nt: TGCGCCAGCAGTGATCCGAAGGCCGTTGGACAGGTTAGCACAGATACGCAGTATTTT
j_call: TRBJ2-1; v_call: TRBV18; d_call: .; clone_size: .; cdr3_aa: CASSPRLAQSDEQFF; cdr3_nt: TGTGCCAGCTCACCACGGCTAGCCCAGAGCGATGAGCAGTTCTTC
j_call: TRBJ2-3; v_call: TRBV4-3; d_call: .; clone_size: .; cdr3_aa: CASSQVWTKSDTQYF; cdr3_nt: TGCGCCAGCAGCCAAGTTTGGACTAAGTCAGATACGCAGTATTTT
j_call: TRBJ1-4; v_call: TRBV11-2; d_call: TRBD1; clone_size: .; cdr3_aa: CASRQTGGGEKLFF; cdr3_nt: TGTGCCAGCAGACAGACAGGGGGCGGAGAAAAACTGTTTTTT
j_call: TRBJ2-1; v_call: TRBV5-1; d_call: .; clone_size: .; cdr3_aa: CASSLAPGNLEQFF; cdr3_nt: TGCGCCAGCAGCTTGGCTCCAGGGAATCTTGAGCAGTTCTTC
j_call: TRBJ1-2; v_call: TRBV11-2; d_call: .; clone_size: .; cdr3_aa: CASSLVSSYGYTF; cdr3_nt: TGTGCCAGCAGCTTAGTTTCTTCGTATGGCTACACCTTC
j_call: TRBJ1-1; v_call: TRBV6-6; d_call: .; clone_size: .; cdr3_aa: CASSYSTGNTEAFF; cdr3_nt: TGTGCCAGCAGTTACTCGACGGGGAACACTGAAGCTTTCTTT
j_call: TRBJ1-3; v_call: TRBV11-2; d_call: .; clone_size: .; cdr3_aa: CASSSPGVGNTIYF; cdr3_nt: TGTGCCAGCAGCTCCCCAGGGGTCGGAAACACCATATATTTT